Detailed here is one TCR beta chain. It was with random hexamers that 0.5 to 1 ug RNA was reverse transcribed. A single record per CDR3 protein comes from TCRdb applying MiXCR to the immunoSEQ multiplex PCR reads. The sample shows some 200,000 distinct CDR3 sequences, 90% to 95% of them seen only once. These data are taken from a study of CD8 T cells in Susac syndrome. The CDR3 is made up of 15 amino acids. The V gene's germline CDR1 is MNHEY and CDR2 SVGAGI. V lost 0 bases and J lost 6, with 13 bases in between. V and J are TRBV6-5 and TRBJ2-3; possibly TRBD1 or TRBD2 for D (6 bases each). Source material: CD4+ T cells from PBMCs. This receptor was taken from a human donor with multiple sclerosis. Here the CDR3 reads CASSYSKGGADTQYF. The CDR3 region has the DNA TGTGCCAGCAGTTACTCGAAGGGGGGAGCCGATACGCAGTATTTT.